This T cell receptor (beta chain) is drawn from a study of cytomegalovirus exposure and HLA in healthy donors. Study-level background: In an early release, HLA-typed donors contributed some 82 million unique TCR sequences.

PCR primers comprised 60 Vbeta and 13 Jbeta primers. Clones were sequenced by immunoSEQ multiplex PCR, and TCRdb holds only the in-frame ones, with some missing. The sample comprises about 160,000 clones, 70% to 80% of which are singletons, and roughly 1.5% rests with the top ten. Germline trimming cut 3 bases from V and 3 bases from J; bases unmatched to any gene: 4. This CDR3 contains 14 residues. CDR1 is SEHNR, CDR2 FQNEAQ, per germline (reference sequence). This receptor was taken from a man in his forties in good health and CMV-seronegative. The gene calls are TRBV7-9 and TRBJ2-7; 8 bases align to TRBD2. Sample: PBMCs. The CDR3 loop reads CASSLVAGLYEQYF. The CDR3 region has the DNA TGTGCCAGCAGCTTGGTAGCGGGACTCTACGAGCAGTACTTC.